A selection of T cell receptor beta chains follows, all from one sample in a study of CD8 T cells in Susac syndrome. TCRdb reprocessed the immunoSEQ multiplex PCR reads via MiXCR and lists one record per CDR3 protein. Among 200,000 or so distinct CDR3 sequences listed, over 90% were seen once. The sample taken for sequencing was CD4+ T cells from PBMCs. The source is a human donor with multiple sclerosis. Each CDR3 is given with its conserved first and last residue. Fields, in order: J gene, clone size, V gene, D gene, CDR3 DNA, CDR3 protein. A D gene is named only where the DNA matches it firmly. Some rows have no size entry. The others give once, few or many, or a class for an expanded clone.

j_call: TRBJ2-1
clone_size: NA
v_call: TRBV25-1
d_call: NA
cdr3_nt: TGTGCCAGCAGTGATCTTGGGGGAGGGGGTTACAATGAGCAGTTCTTC
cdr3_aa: CASSDLGGGGYNEQFF

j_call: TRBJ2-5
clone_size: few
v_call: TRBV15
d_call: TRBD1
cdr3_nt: TGTGCCTCCGGGACAGGGGTCGGAGAGACCCAGTACTTC
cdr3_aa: CASGTGVGETQYF

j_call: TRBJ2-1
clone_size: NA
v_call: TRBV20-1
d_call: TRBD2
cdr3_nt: TGCAGTGCTAGAGATCGGGGGGACCGCTACTACAATGAGCAGTTCTTC
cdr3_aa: CSARDRGDRYYNEQFF

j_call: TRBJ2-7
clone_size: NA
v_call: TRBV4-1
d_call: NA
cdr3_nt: TGCGCCAGCAGCCAACCGACCGCGAAGAACTACGAGCAGTACTTC
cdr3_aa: CASSQPTAKNYEQYF

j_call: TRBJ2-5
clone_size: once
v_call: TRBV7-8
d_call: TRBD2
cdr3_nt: TGTGCCAGCAGCTTAGGGTGGAAGCGGGAGGCCCAAGAGACCCAGTACTTC
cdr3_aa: CASSLGWKREAQETQYF

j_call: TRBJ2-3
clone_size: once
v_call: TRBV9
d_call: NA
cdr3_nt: TGTGCCAGCAACTACGCTAGCACAGATACGCAGTATTTT
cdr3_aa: CASNYASTDTQYF

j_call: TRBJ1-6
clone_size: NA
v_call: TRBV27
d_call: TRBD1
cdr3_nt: TGTGCCAGCAGAGCCTACAGGGGCGTGATTTCTAATTCACCCCTCCACTTT
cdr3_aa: CASRAYRGVISNSPLHF

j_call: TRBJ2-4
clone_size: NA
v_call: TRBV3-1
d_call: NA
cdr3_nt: TGTGCCAGCAGTTCGGGACCGGGAAAAAACATTCAGTACTTC
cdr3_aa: CASSSGPGKNIQYF

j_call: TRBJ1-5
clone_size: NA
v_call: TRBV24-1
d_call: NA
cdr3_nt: TGTGCCACCAGTGATTCGTGGGGGCCCCAGCATTTT
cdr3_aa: CATSDSWGPQHF

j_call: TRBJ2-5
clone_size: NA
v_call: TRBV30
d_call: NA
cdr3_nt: TGTGCCTGGAGCTCCACCAACCTACAAGAGACCCAGTACTTC
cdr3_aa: CAWSSTNLQETQYF

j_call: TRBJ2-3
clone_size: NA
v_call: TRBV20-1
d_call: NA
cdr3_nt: TGCAGTCCCGCGGGCCCCACAGATACGCAGTATTTT
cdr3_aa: CSPAGPTDTQYF

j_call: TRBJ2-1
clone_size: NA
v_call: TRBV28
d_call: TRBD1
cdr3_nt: TGTGCTTCAACAGGGGGTTACAATGAGCAGTTCTTC
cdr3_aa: CASTGGYNEQFF

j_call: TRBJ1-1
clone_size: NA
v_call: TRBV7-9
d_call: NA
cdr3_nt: TGTGCCAGCAGCTTAGCGTTAACGGGGGAAGCTTTCTTT
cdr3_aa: CASSLALTGEAFF